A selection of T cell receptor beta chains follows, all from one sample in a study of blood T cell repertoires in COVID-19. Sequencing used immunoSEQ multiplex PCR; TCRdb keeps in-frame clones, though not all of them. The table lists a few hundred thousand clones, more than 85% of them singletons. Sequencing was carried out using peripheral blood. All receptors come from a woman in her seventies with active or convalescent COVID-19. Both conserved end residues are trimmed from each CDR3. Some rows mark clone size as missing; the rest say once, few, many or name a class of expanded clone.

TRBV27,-,ASSSQTGVHQPQH
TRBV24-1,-,ATSDPGQGSYYGYT
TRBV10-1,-,ASSRDRRGEQY
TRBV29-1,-,SVGDKGTDTQY
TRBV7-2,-,ASSLGQIPDTQY
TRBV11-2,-,ASSLAGYYGYT
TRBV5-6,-,ASSLRGAGGYGYT
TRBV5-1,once,ASSLSRQPQGYT
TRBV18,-,ASSPGSFTGELF
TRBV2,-,AGYAGWGDTEAF
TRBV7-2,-,ASSLMGQGGYGYT
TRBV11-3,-,ASSAGGSYEQY
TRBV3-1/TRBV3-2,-,ASSQVLSRAHGNEQY
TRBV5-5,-,ASSLIEPFQETQY
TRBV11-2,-,ASSRNGLLAF
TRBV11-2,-,ASSRAGTPGELF
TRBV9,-,ASSVMGGTQY
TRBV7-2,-,ASSPQLAADTQY
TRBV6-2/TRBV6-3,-,ASSSFDSLGDTQY
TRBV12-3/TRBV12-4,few,ASSSARGPYT
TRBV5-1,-,ASSWRLAGDSTGELF
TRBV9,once,ASSVEPVNYGYT
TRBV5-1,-,ASSFGQDTEAF
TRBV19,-,ASSPGLTNTGELF
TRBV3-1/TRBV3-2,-,ASSRYGTEAF
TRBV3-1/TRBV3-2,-,ASSQVRGRNEKLF
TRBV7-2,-,ASSLAGGNNSPLH
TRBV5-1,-,ASSTGTVGCT
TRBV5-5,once,ASSPTDGGANEKLF
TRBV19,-,ASSMSGIGTGELF
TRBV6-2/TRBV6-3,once,ASSKGQLQETQY
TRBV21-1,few,LKGFVGNTIY
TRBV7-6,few,ASSRIPVRGRSPLH
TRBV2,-,ASTEDSLDGYT
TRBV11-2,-,ASSPGQGQNQPQH
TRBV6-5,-,ASSLGARGLGKLF